A single sample gave rise to the 5 T cell receptor beta chains below, sequenced in a study of cytotoxic CD8 clonotypes in ibrutinib-treated CLL. Assay: immunoSEQ multiplex PCR; the TCRdb copy retains only in-frame clones and omits some. The sample includes some 200,000 clones, nearly 80% of them seen just once. Material: PBMCs, obtained after 12 months of ibrutinib treatment. The receptors derive from a human donor with chronic lymphocytic leukemia.

Written as DNA, the CDR3 is TGTGCCAGTCACGACAGGGTCGAGACCCAGTACTTC. This gives the protein CASHDRVETQYF. V and J are TRBV28 and TRBJ2-5, with TRBD1 matching over 7 bases. The CDR3 sequence is 12 residues long. Trimming cost V 9 bases and J 5 bases; bases outside gene matches: 6. Germline-derived CDR1 and CDR2 are MDHEN and SYDVKM.

The chain joins TRBV28 to TRBJ2-7, with D unclear. The CDR3 extends over 11 amino acids. The germline gives CDR1 MDHEN, CDR2 SYDVKM. Trimming pared 5 bases from V and 1 base from J, leaving 3 bases between. The CDR3 region has the DNA TGTGCCAGCAGTCATTCCTACGAGCAGTACTTC. Translating it yields CASSHSYEQYF.

This clone was recorded a few times. CDR3 sequence (DNA): TGTGCCAGCAGCTCCACAACGGACAGTGAAGCTTTCTTT. Translated: CASSSTTDSEAFF. This chain connects TRBV7-9 to TRBJ1-1; tentatively, D is TRBD1 (6 bases). The CDR3 covers 13 residues. Between the trimmed V and J ends, which lost 4 bases and 7 bases, there was a span of 13 bases. CDR1 is SEHNR and CDR2 is FQNEAQ in the germline V gene (reference sequence).

This clone was counted at least ten times. The chain is built from TRBV28 and TRBJ2-1; TRBD2 aligns across 10 bases. Trimming at V came to 1 base and at J to 8 bases, leaving 8 bases not matched to a gene. This CDR3 comprises 16 residues. The germline CDR1 and CDR2 sequences are MDHEN and SYDVKM. As DNA, the CDR3 is TGTGCCAGCAGTTTATTTCAGCGGGAGGGCCTCTATGAGCAGTTCTTC. As protein: CASSLFQREGLYEQFF.

The V call is TRBV2, the J call TRBJ1-5; 7 bases align to TRBD1. CDR1 is SNHLY, CDR2 FYNNEI, per germline. The V and J ends lost 6 bases and 7 bases, in that order; junction bases with no gene match: 9. The CDR3 loop spans 14 amino acids. The CDR3 sequence is CASRETGMGQPQHF. CDR3 nucleotide sequence: TGTGCCAGCAGAGAGACAGGGATGGGGCAGCCCCAGCATTTT.